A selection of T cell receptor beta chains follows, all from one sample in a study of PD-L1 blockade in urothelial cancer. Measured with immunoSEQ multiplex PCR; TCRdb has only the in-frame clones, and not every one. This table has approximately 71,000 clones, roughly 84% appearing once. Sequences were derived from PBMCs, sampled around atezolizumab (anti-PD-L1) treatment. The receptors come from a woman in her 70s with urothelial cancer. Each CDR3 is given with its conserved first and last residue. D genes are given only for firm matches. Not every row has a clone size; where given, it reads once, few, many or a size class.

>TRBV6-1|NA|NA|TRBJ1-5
CASSEELDQPQHF
TGTGCCAGCAGTGAGGAGTTGGATCAGCCCCAGCATTTT
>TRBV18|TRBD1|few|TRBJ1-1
CASSGQGNTEAFF
TGTGCCAGCTCAGGACAGGGGAACACTGAAGCTTTCTTT
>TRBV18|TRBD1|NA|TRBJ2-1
CASSQGTGSYNEQFF
TGTGCCAGCTCACAAGGGACAGGGTCATACAATGAGCAGTTCTTC
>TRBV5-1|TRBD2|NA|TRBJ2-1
CASSFSLAESNEQFF
TGCGCCAGCAGCTTTAGTCTAGCGGAATCCAATGAGCAGTTCTTC
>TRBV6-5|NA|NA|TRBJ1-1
CASSYSSLRRSEAFF
TGTGCCAGCAGTTACTCGAGCTTGAGGAGGTCTGAAGCTTTCTTT
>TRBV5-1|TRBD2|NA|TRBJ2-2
CASSSLAGGRTGELFF
TGCGCCAGCAGCTCACTAGCGGGGGGGCGCACCGGGGAGCTGTTTTTT
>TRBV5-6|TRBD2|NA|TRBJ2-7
CASSSKAGDEQYF
TGTGCCAGCAGCTCTAAAGCGGGAGACGAGCAGTACTTC
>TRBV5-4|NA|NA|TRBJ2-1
CASSLARPDNEQFF
TGTGCCAGCAGCTTGGCCAGGCCCGACAATGAGCAGTTCTTC
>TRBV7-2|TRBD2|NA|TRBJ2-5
CASSFSPSGGGETQYF
TGTGCCAGCAGCTTCTCACCTAGCGGGGGTGGGGAGACCCAGTACTTC
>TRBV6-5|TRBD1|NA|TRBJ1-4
CASSLGGQAFNEKLFF
TGTGCCAGCAGTTTGGGGGGACAGGCGTTTAATGAAAAACTGTTTTTT
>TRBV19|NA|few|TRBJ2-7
CASSRQVDSYEQYF
TGTGCCAGCAGCAGACAGGTGGACTCCTACGAGCAGTACTTC
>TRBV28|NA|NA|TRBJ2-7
CASSLIGRGYEQYF
TGTGCCAGCAGTCTAATCGGCAGGGGCTACGAGCAGTACTTC
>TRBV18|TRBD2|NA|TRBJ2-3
CASSPLASSAGGLITDTQYF
TGTGCCAGCTCACCACTGGCCTCATCCGCGGGAGGGTTAATCACAGATACGCAGTATTTT
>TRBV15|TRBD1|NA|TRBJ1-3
CATSLKRQGSGNTIYF
TGTGCCACCAGCTTAAAGCGACAGGGAAGTGGAAACACCATATATTTT
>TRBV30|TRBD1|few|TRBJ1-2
CAWARTGTAGYTF
TGTGCCTGGGCCCGCACAGGGACAGCTGGCTACACCTTC
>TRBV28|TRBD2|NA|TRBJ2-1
CASRPPGLAGGLLFF
TGTGCCAGCAGACCCCCGGGACTAGCGGGAGGGCTCTTGTTCTTC
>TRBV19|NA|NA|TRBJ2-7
CASSIAGLVTYEQYF
TGTGCCAGTAGTATAGCCGGACTGGTCACCTACGAGCAGTACTTC
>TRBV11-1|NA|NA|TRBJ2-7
CASSLGGGFDYEQYF
TGTGCCAGCAGCTTAGGCGGGGGCTTCGACTACGAGCAGTACTTC
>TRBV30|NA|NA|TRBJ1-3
CAWKAGAGNTIYF
TGTGCCTGGAAGGCAGGGGCTGGAAACACCATATATTTT
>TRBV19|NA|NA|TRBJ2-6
CASSIRAGANVLTF
TGTGCCAGTAGTATCCGGGCTGGGGCCAACGTCCTGACTTTC
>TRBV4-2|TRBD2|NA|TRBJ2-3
CASSQTSGGAIDTQYF
TGTGCCAGCAGCCAGACTAGCGGGGGGGCCATAGATACGCAGTATTTT
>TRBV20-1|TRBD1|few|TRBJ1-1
CSVEQGTEAFF
TGCAGTGTCGAACAGGGGACTGAAGCTTTCTTT
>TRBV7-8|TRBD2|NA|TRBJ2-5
CASSLALLAGAQETQYF
TGTGCCAGCAGCTTAGCGCTCCTAGCGGGGGCCCAAGAGACCCAGTACTTC
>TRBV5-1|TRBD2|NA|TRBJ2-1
CASSLGLAGDLMQYNEQFF
TGCGCCAGCAGCTTGGGACTAGCGGGAGACCTCATGCAGTACAATGAGCAGTTCTTC
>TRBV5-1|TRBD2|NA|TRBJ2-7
CASSLGETSAHEQYF
TGCGCCAGCAGCTTGGGGGAGACTAGCGCTCACGAGCAGTACTTC
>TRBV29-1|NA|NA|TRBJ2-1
CSVVPRLSYNEQFF
TGCAGCGTTGTCCCCCGACTATCCTACAATGAGCAGTTCTTC
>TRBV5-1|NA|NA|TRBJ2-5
CASNPGGTYQETQYF
TGCGCCAGCAACCCTGGCGGGACCTACCAAGAGACCCAGTACTTC
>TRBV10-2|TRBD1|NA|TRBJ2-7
CASRPGQGSSTKNYEQYF
TGCGCCAGCCGACCGGGACAGGGGTCCTCGACGAAAAACTACGAGCAGTACTTC
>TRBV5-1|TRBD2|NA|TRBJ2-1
CASSPRGSGSGKDNEQFF
TGCGCCAGCAGCCCTCGAGGTAGCGGGAGCGGTAAGGACAATGAGCAGTTCTTC
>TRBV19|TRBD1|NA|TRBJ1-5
CASSPDRTYSNQPQHF
TGTGCCAGTAGTCCGGACAGGACATATAGCAATCAGCCCCAGCATTTT
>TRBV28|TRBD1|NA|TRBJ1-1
CASSNTGERTEAFF
TGTGCCAGCAGTAATACAGGGGAGCGCACTGAAGCTTTCTTT
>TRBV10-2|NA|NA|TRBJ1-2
CASSDAPGTTGYGYTF
TGCGCCAGCAGTGACGCCCCCGGGACAACGGGCTATGGCTACACCTTC
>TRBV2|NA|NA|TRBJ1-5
CASSEQGKPQHF
TGTGCCAGCAGTGAACAGGGGAAGCCCCAGCATTTT
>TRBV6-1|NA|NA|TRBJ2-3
CASSGPVGVFTDTQYF
TGTGCCAGCAGTGGTCCCGTCGGGGTTTTCACAGATACGCAGTATTTT
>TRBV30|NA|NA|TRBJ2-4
CAWSGLDRHLNIQYF
TGTGCCTGGAGTGGCTTGGACAGACACTTAAACATTCAGTACTTC
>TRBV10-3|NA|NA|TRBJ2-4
CASGGTALNIQYF
TGTGCCAGTGGCGGGACAGCGTTGAACATTCAGTACTTC
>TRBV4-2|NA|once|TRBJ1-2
CASSHSGPNYGYTF
TGTGCCAGCAGTCATTCTGGCCCTAACTATGGCTACACCTTC
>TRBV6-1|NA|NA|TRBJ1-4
CASSEHGQGNNEKLFF
TGTGCCAGCAGTGAACACGGGCAGGGCAATAATGAAAAACTGTTTTTT
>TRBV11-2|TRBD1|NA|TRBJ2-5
CASSLAQTHGTGWAETQYF
TGTGCCAGCAGCTTAGCCCAAACCCACGGGACAGGGTGGGCAGAGACCCAGTACTTC
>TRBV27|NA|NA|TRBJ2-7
CASSLSNRATYEQYF
TGTGCCAGCAGTTTATCGAACAGGGCAACCTACGAGCAGTACTTC
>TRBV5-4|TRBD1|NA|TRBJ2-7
CASSLGQNTYF
TGTGCCAGCAGCCTGGGACAGAATACGTACTTC
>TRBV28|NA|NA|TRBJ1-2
CASSLLRDNYGYTF
TGTGCCAGCAGTTTATTACGGGATAACTATGGCTACACCTTC
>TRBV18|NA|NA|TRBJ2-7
CASSPRQGGYEQYF
TGTGCCAGCTCACCCCGACAGGGAGGCTACGAGCAGTACTTC
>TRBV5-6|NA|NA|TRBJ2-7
CASSSSGGTRYEQYF
TGTGCCAGCAGCTCCTCCGGGGGTACCCGTTACGAGCAGTACTTC
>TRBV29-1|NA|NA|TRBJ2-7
CSVEWESGTSYEQYF
TGCAGCGTTGAATGGGAGAGCGGTACCTCCTACGAGCAGTACTTC
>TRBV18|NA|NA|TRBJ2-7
CASSLTSSDAAGNTYEQYF
TGTGCCAGCTCACTGACATCATCCGACGCAGCCGGGAACACCTACGAGCAGTACTTC